This entry concerns a single T cell receptor beta chain. What it recognizes is unknown. With survey level as its setting, the immunoSEQ assay was v3.0. Measured with immunoSEQ multiplex PCR; TCRdb has only the in-frame clones, and not every one. The repertoire holds about 16,000 clones, with around 95% as singletons. People in the study who had HIV all got their treatment in the United States. The data derive from a study of long-term antiretroviral therapy in people with HIV. Regarding the study as a whole: When set beside controls, HIV repertoires had CDR3 length ranges that were narrower.

This clonotype was obtained from a man aged 25 to 40 with HIV. Sequencing used unsorted PBMCs, obtained 10 to 13 years after starting antiretroviral therapy.

CDR3 DNA: TGTGCCAGCGGCCCAGGGTCCGGCGAGCAGTACTTC. Translated: CASGPGSGEQYF. The chain recombines TRBV9 with TRBJ2-7; D perhaps matches TRBD1 (5 bases). The CDR3 is made up of 12 amino acids. The germline gives CDR1 SGDLS, CDR2 YYNGEE. V was clipped by 7 bases and J by 6 bases, with 14 bases between them.